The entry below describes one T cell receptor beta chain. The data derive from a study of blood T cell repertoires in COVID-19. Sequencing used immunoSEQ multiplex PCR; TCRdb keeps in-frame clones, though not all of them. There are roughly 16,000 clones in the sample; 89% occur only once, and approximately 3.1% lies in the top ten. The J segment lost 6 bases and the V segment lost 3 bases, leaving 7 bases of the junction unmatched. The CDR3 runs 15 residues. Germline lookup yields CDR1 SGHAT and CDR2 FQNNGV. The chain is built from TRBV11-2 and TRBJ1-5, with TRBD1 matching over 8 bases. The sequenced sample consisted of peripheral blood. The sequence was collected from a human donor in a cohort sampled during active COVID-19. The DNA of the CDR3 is TGTGCCAGCAGCTTCAGGGGGCTAGAGGGTCAGCCCCAGCATTTT. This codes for CASSFRGLEGQPQHF.